This TCR beta chain was captured by sequencing in a study of control samples from healthy donors and cancer patients. A single count supports this clone. The V gene lost 5 bases and the J gene lost 0 bases, with 20 bases spanning the gap. CDR1 and CDR2 (germline): MNHEY, SVGEGT. This CDR3 contains 17 residues. The method was immunoSEQ multiplex PCR; TCRdb's version includes in-frame clones alone and lacks a portion of them. The data hold some 160,000 clones, with approximately 94% observed a single time. The clonotype originates from a woman aged 35 to 49 in good health. The sample taken for sequencing was blood. The chain carries TRBV6-2 or TRBV6-3 and TRBJ2-7; either TRBD1 or TRBD2 may fit D (5 bases each). This chain's CDR3 is CASSGLSYGAGSYEQYF. The CDR3 region has the DNA TGTGCCAGCAGTGGCCTGTCTTACGGGGCTGGCTCCTACGAGCAGTACTTC.